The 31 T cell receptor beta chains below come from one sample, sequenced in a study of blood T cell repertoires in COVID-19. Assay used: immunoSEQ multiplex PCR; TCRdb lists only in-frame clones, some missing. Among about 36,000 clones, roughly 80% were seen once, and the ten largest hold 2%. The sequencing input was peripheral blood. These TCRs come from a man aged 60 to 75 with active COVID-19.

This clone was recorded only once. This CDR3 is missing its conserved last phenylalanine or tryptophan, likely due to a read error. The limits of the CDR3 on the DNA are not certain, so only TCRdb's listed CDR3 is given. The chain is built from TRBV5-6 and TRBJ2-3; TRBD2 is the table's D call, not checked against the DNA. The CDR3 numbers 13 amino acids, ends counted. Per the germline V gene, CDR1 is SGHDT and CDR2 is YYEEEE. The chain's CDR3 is CASSLVGTSGVSI.

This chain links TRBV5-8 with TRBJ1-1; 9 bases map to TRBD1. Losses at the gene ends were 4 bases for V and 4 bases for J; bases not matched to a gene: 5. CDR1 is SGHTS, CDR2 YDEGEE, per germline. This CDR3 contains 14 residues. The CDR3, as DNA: TGTGCCAGCAGCCCACGGGACAGGGTCACTGAAGCTTTCTTT. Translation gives CASSPRDRVTEAFF.

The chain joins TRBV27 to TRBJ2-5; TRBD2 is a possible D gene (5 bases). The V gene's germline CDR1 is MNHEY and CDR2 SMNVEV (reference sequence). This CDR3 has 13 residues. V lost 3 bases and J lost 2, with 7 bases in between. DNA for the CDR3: TGTGCCAGCAGTTTTGGACTGCAAGAGACCCAGTACTTC. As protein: CASSFGLQETQYF.

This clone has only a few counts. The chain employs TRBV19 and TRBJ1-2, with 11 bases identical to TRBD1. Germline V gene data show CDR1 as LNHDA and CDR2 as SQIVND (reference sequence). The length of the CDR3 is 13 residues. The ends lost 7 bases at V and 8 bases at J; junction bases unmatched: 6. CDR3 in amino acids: CASTDRGLGGYTF. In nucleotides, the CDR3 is TGTGCCAGTACGGACAGGGGGCTTGGAGGCTACACCTTC.

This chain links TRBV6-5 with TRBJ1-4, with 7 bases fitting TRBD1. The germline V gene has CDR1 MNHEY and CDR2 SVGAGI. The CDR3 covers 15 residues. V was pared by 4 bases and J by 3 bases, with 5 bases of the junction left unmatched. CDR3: CASSSGTVANEKLFF. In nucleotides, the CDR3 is TGTGCCAGCAGTTCCGGGACAGTGGCTAATGAAAAACTGTTTTTT.

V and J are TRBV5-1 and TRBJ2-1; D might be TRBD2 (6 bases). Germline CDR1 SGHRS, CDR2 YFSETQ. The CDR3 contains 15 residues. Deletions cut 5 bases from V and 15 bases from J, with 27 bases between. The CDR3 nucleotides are TGCGCCAGCAGGCGTTCTTCACTAGCAGGCGAGTCCCCGTTCTTC. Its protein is CASRRSSLAGESPFF.

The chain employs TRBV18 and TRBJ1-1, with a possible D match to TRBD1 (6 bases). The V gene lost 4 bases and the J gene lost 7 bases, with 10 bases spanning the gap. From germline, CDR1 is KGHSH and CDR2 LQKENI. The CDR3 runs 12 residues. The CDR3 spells CASSQTGDEAFF. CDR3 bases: TGTGCCAGCTCACAGACAGGCGATGAAGCTTTCTTT.

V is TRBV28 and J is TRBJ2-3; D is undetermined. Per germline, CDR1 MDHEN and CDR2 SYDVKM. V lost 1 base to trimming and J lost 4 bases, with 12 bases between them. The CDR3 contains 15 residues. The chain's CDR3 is CASSLLTLRSDTQYF. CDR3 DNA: TGTGCCAGCAGTTTATTGACCCTGAGGTCAGATACGCAGTATTTT.

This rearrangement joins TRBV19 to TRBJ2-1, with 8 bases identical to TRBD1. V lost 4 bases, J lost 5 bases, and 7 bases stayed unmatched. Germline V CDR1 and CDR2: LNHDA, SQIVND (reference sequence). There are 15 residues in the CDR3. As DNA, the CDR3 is TGTGCCAGTAGTACCGGGACAGGCCTTGACAATGAGCAGTTCTTC. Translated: CASSTGTGLDNEQFF.

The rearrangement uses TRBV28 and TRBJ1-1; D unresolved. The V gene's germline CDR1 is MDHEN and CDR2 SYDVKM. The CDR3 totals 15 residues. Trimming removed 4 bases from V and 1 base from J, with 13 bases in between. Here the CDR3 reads CASSYSTLANTEAFF. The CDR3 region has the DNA TGTGCCAGCAGTTACTCGACGCTAGCGAACACTGAAGCTTTCTTT.

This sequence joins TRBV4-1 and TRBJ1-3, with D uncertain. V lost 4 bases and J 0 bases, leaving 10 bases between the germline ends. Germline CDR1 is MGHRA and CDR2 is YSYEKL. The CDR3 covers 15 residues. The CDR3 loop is CASSREVFSGNTIYF. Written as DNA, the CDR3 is TGCGCCAGCAGCCGGGAGGTGTTCTCTGGAAACACCATATATTTT.

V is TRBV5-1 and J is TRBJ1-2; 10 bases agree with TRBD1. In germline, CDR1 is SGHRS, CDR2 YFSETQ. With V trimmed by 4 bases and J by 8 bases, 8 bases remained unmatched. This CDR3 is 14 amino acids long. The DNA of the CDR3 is TGCGCCAGCAGCATCGGACAGGGGGTTGAGGGCTACACCTTC. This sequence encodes CASSIGQGVEGYTF.

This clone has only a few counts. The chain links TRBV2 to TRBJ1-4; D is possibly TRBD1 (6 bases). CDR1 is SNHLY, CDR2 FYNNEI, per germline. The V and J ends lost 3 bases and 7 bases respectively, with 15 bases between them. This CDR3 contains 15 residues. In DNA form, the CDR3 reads TGTGCCAGCAGTGAGTCGACAGGTTTTCGTGAAAAACTGTTTTTT. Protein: CASSESTGFREKLFF.

The CDR3 region is CASSYLGTSGTDTQYF. DNA of the CDR3: TGTGCCAGCAGTTACTTAGGGACTAGCGGCACAGATACGCAGTATTTT. The gene calls are TRBV6-2 or TRBV6-3 and TRBJ2-3, with 10 bases matching TRBD2. The CDR3 is 16 residues long. CDR1 and CDR2 (germline): MNHEY, SVGEGT. V gave up 1 base and J gave up 1 base; unmatched junction bases: 2.

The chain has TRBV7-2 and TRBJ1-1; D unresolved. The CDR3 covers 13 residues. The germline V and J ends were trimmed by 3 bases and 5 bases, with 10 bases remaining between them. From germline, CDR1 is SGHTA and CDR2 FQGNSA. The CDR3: CASSFSPKTEAFF. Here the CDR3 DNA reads TGTGCCAGCAGCTTTAGCCCGAAGACTGAAGCTTTCTTT.

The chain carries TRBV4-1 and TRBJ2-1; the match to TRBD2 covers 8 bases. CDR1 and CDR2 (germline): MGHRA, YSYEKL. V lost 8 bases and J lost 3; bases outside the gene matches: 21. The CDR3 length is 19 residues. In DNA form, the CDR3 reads TGCGCCAGCTCATCCGGGCTAGCGGGTACCTTTGCGGGCTACAATGAGCAGTTCTTC. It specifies CASSSGLAGTFAGYNEQFF.

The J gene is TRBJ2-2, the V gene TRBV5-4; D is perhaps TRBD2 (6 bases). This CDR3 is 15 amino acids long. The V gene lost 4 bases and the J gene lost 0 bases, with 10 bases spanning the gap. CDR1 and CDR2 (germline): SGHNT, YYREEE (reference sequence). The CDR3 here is CASSPGLTNTGELFF. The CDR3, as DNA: TGTGCCAGCAGCCCGGGACTGACGAACACCGGGGAGCTGTTTTTT.

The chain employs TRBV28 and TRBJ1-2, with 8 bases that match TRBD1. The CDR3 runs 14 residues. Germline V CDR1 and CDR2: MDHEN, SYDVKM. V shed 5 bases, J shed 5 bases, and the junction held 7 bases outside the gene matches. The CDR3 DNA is TGTGCCAGCAGTCCGGGCGACAGGGGATATGGCTACACCTTC. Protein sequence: CASSPGDRGYGYTF.

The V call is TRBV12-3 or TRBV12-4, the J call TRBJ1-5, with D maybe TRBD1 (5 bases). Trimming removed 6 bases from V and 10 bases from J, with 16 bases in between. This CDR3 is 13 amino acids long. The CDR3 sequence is CASRRGGVQPQHF. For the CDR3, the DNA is TGTGCCAGCAGGCGGGGGGGGGTTCAACCCCAGCATTTT.

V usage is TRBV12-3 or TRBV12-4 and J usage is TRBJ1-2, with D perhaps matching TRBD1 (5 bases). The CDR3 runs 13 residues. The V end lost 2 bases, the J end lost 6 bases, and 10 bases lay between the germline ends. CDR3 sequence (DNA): TGTGCCAGCAGTTTATATGGGGCTGATGGCTACACCTTC. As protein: CASSLYGADGYTF.

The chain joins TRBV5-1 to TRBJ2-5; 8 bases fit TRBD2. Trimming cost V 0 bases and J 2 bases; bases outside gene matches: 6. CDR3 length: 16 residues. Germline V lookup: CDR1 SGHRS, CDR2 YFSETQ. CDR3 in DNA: TGCGCCAGCAGCTTGGACGGGGGGGCCTCACAAGAGACCCAGTACTTC. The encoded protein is CASSLDGGASQETQYF.

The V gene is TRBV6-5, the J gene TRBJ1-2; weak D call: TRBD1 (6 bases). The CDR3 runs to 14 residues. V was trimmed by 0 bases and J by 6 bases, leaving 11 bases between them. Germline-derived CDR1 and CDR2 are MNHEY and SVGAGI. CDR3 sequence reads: CASSYSARGNGYTF. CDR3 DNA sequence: TGTGCCAGCAGTTACTCCGCGAGGGGGAATGGCTACACCTTC.

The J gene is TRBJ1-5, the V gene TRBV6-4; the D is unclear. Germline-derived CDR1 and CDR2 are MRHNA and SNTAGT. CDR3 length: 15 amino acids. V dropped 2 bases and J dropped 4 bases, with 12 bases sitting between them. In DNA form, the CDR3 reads TGTGCCAGCAGTGACACCGCTGGAGGGAATCAGCCCCAGCATTTT. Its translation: CASSDTAGGNQPQHF.

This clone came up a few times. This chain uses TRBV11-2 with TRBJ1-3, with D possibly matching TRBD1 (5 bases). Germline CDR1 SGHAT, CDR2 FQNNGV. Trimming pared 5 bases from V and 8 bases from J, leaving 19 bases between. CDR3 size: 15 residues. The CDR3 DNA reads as TGTGCCAGCAGCCCCACGGGCCTCAGCAGGGACACCATATATTTT. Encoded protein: CASSPTGLSRDTIYF.

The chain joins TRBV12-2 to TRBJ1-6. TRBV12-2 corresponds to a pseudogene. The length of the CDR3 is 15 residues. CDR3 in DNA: TGTGCAAGTCGCTTAGCCTTAAACCCGAGTTCACCCCTCCACTTT. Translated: CASRLALNPSSPLHF.

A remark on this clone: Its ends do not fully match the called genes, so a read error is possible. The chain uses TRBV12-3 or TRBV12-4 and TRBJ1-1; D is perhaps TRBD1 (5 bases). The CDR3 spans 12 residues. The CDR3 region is CASSLVSGGSLF. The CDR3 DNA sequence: TGTGCCAGCAGTTTAGTCTCGGGGGGATCACTCTTT.

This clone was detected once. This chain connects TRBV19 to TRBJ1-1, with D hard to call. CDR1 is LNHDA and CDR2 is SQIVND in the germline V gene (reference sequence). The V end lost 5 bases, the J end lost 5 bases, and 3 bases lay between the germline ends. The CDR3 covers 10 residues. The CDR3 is CASSQTEAFF. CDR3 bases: TGTGCCAGTAGTCAAACTGAAGCTTTCTTT.

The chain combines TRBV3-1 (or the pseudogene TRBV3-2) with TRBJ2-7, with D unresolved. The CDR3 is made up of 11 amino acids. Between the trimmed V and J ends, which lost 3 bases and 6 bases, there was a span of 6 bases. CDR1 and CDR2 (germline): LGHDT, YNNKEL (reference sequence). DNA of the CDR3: TGTGCCAGCAGCCATGGCTCCGAGCAGTACTTC. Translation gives CASSHGSEQYF.

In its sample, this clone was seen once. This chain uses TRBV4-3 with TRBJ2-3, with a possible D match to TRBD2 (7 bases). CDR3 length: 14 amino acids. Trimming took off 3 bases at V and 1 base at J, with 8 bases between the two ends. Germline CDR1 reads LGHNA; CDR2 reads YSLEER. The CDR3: CASSHGGRTDTQYF. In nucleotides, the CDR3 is TGCGCCAGCAGCCACGGGGGGCGCACAGATACGCAGTATTTT.

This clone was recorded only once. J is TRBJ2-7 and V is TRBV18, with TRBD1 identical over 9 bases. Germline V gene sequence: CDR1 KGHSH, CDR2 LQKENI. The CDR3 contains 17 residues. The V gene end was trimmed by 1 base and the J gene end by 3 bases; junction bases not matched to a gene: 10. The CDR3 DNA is TGTGCCAGCTCACCACTCCCCCCAGGACAGGGGAACTACGAGCAGTACTTC. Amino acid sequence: CASSPLPPGQGNYEQYF.

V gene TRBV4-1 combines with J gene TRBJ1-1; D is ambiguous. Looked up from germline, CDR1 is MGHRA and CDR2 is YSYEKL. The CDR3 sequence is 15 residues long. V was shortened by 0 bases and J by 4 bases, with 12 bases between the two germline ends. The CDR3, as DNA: TGCGCCAGCAGCCAAGAGTCCCAGGTAGGCACTGAAGCTTTCTTT. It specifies CASSQESQVGTEAFF.